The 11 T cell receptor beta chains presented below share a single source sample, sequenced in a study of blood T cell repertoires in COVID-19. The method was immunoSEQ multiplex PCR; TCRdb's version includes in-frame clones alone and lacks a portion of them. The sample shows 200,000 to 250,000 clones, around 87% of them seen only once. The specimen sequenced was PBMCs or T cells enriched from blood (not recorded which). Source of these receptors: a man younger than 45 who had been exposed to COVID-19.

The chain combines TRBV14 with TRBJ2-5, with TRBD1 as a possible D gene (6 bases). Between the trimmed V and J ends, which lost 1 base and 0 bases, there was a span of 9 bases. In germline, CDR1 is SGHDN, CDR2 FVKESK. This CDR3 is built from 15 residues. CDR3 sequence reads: CASSQGTVNQETQYF. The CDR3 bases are TGTGCCAGCAGCCAAGGGACAGTAAACCAAGAGACCCAGTACTTC.

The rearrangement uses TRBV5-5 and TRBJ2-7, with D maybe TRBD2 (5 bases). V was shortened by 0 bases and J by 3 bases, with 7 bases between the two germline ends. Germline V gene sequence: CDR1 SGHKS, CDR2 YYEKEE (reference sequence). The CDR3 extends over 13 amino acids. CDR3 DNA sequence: TGTGCCAGCAGCTTGGCTGAGGGCTACGAGCAGTACTTC. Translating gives CASSLAEGYEQYF.

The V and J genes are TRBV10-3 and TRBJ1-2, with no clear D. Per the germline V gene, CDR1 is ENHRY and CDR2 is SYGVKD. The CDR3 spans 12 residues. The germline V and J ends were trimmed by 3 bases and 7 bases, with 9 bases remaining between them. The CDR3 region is CAISDRGGGYTF. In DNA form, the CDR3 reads TGTGCCATCAGTGATAGAGGCGGTGGCTACACCTTC.

The CDR3, as DNA: TGTGCCAGCAGCTTGGGACAGAGTAATTCACCCCTCCACTTT. Residues: CASSLGQSNSPLHF. The gene calls are TRBV5-5 and TRBJ1-6; weak D call: TRBD1 (5 bases). Trimming stripped 0 bases from V and 6 bases from J, with 7 bases between. This CDR3 contains 14 residues. Looked up from germline, CDR1 is SGHKS and CDR2 is YYEKEE (reference sequence).

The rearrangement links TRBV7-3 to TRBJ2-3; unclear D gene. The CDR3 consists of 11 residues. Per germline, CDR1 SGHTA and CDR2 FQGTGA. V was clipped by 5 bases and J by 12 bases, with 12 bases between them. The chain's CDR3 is CASSPHSLQYF. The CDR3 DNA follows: TGTGCCAGCAGCCCTCACTCACTCCAGTATTTT.

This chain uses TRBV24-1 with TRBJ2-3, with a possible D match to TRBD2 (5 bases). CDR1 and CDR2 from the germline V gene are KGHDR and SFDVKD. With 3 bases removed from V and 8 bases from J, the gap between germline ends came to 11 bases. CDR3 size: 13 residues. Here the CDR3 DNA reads TGTGCCACCAGTGATGTCGGACTGAGTACGCAGTATTTT. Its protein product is CATSDVGLSTQYF.

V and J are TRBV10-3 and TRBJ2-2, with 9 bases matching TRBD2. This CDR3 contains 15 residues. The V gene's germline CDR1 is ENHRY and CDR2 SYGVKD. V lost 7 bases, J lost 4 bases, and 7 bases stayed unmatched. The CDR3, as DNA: TGTGCCATCAACCGGGGACTAGCCTCCACCGGGGAGCTGTTTTTT. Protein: CAINRGLASTGELFF.

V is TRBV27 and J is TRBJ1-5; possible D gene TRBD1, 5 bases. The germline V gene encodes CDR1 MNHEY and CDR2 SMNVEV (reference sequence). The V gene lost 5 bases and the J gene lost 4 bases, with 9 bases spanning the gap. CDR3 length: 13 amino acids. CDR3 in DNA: TGTGCCAGCAGTAACAGGCTGAATCAGCCCCAGCATTTT. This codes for CASSNRLNQPQHF.

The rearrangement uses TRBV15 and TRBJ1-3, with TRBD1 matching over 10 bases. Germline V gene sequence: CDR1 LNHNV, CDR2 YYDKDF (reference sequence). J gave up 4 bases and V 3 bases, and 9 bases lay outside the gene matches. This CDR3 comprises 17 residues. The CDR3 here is CATSSSGTGAYGNTIYF. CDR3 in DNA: TGTGCCACCAGCAGCTCCGGGACAGGGGCTTACGGAAACACCATATATTTT. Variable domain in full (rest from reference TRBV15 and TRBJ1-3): DAMVIQNPRYQVTQFGKPVTLSCSQTLNHNVMYWYQQKSSQAPKLLFHYYDKDFNNEADTPDNFQSRRPNTSFCFLDIRSPGLGDTAMYLCATSSSGTGAYGNTIYFGEGSWLTVV.

The CDR3 DNA is TGCGCCAGCAGCTTACATCCGACAGGGAACACTGAAGCTTTCTTT. This codes for CASSLHPTGNTEAFF. This rearrangement joins TRBV4-1 to TRBJ1-1, with D tentatively TRBD1 (6 bases). The CDR3 loop spans 15 amino acids. Trimming pared 5 bases from V and 1 base from J, leaving 14 bases between. The germline CDR1 and CDR2 sequences are MGHRA and YSYEKL.

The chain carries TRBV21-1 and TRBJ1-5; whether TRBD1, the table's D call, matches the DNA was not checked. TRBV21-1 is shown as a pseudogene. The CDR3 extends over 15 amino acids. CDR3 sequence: CASSKAPDSNQPQHF. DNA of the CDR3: TGTGCCAGCAGCAAAGCACCGGACAGTAATCAGCCCCAGCATTTT.